This T cell receptor beta chain stems from a study of shared clonotypes between healthy human individuals. Study results and caveats: A small donor pool kept down the genetic and exposure-history diversity that was represented. Roughly 5% of naive CD4 clonotypes were common to several donors.

With respect to this clone: Its cognate antigen is unknown.

As originally analysed: Without quality scores, immunoSEQ junctional reads could not be filtered like full-length reads. Profiling relied on immunoSEQ multiplex PCR, and the TCRdb table lists in-frame clones only, not all of them. The D gene and trimming were derived from the DNA, and the V and J assignments and clone size from that table. The repertoire consists of approximately 740,000 clones, with 74% occurring once and the leading ten covering approximately 1.8%. Trimming shortened V by 3 bases and J by 0 bases, and 6 bases separated the two germline ends. Germline V CDR1 and CDR2: KGHSH, LQKENI. The CDR3 loop spans 14 amino acids.

This rearrangement joins TRBV18 to TRBJ1-3; D remains unclear. The TCR sequence derives from a woman younger than 45 in good health. The sequenced sample was memory CD4+ T cells sorted from blood. Subset in this sample: CD45RA-negative fraction. The CDR3 DNA reads as TGTGCCAGCTCACCGGTGTCCTCTGGAAACACCATATATTTT. Its protein product is CASSPVSSGNTIYF.